One T cell receptor beta chain is described in this entry. Here immunoSEQ multiplex PCR was the method, and the copy in TCRdb shows in-frame clones only, minus some. This repertoire shows around 120,000 clones, approximately 89% found once; its top ten account for 3.4%. This sample is part of a study of control samples from healthy donors and cancer patients. Per the germline V gene, CDR1 is SGDLS and CDR2 is YYNGEE. The CDR3 runs to 14 residues. The V gene end was trimmed by 3 bases and the J gene end by 6 bases; junction bases not matched to a gene: 6. The receptor's source is a man aged 35 to 55 in good health. V is TRBV9 and J is TRBJ1-2; 9 positions agree with TRBD1. Sequencing was done on a sample of blood. CDR3 sequence reads: CASSAGQGAHGYTF. CDR3 DNA: TGTGCCAGCAGCGCGGGACAGGGAGCCCATGGCTACACCTTC.